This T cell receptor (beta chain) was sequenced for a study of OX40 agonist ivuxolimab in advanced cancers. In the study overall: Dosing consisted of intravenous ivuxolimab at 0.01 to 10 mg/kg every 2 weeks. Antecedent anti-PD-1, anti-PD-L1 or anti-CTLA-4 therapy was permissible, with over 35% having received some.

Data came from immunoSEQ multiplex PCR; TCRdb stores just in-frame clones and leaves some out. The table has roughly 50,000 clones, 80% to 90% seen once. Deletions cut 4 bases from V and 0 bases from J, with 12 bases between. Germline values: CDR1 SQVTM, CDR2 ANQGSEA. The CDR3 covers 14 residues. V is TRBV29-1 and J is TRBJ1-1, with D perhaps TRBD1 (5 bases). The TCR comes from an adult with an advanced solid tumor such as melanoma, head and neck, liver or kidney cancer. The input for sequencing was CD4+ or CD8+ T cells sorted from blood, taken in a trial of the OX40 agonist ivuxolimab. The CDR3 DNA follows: TGCAGCGTTGTAGGGGATCTTATGAACACTGAAGCTTTCTTT. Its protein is CSVVGDLMNTEAFF.